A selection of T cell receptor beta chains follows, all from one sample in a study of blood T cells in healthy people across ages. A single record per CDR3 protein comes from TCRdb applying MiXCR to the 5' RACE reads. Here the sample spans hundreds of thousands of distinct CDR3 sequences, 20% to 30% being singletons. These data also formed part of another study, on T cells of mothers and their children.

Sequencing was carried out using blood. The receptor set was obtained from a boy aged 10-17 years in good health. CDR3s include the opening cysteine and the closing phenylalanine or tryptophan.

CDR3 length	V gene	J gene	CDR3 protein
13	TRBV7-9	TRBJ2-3	CASRDQGADTQYF
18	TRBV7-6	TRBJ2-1	CASSLASGREGENNEQFF
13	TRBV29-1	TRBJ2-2	CSARDIYTGELFF
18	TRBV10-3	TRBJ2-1	CAISESTFSGGPFDEQFF
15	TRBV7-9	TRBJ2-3	CASSFEVRVGDTQYF
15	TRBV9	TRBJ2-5	CASGPLAGTQETQYF
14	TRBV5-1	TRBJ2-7	CACSLGHSLDEQYF
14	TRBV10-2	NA	CASSSPGGSYEQYF
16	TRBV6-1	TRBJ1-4	CASSQGTARIEEKLFF
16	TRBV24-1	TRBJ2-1	CATSDPLTGTPNEQFF
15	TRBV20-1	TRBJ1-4	CSAREMLNSNEKLFF
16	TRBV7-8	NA	CASSLEGTSGRNEQFF
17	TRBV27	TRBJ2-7	CASSPRSFGTAGREQYF
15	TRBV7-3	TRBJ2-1	CASSSNPTTYNEQFF
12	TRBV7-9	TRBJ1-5	CASSYATDPQHF
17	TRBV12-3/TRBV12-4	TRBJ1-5	CASSPDRGLGSNQPQHF
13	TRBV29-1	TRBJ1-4	CSVNSGTDEKLFF
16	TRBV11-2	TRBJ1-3	CASSSPGQGGGNTIYF
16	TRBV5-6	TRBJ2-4	CASSFRHELAKNIQYF
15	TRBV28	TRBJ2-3	CASSTPGLRTDTQYF
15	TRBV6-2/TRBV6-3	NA	CASSYSLYREYEQYF
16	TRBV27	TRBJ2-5	CASSLFTGQVIETQYF
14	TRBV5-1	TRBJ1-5	CASSLEVGSQPQHF
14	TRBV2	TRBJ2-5	CASSERGKQETQYF
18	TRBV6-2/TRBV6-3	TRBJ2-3	CASTIGTSGRPFADTQYF
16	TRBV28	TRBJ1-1	CASSSYPGQGDPEAFF
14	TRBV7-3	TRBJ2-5	CASSPDGLGETQYF
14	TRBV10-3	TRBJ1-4	CAISGQGLGEKLFF
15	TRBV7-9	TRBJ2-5	CASSPRGVGQETQYF
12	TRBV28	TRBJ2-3	CASREYTDTQYF
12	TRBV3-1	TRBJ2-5	CASSQGSGTQYF
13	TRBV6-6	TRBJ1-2	CASSSTRGVGHTF
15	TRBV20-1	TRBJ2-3	CSASRLAGSTDTQYF
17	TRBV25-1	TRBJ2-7	CASSEEARGREGYEQYF
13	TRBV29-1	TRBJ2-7	CSVRGGSTYEQYF
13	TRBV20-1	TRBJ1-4	CSASYPGKEKLFF
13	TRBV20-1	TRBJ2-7	CSARQREKYEQYF
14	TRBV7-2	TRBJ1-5	CASSLEGVNQPQHF
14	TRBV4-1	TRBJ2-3	CASSPGQATDTQYF
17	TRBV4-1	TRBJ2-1	CASSQGLAGRSYNEQFF
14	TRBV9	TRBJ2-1	CASSVGTSQREQFF
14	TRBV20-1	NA	CSASWRPRDSEQFF
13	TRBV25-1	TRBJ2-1	CASRPPGVAEQFF
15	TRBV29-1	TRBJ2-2	CSVGTSGGNTGELFF
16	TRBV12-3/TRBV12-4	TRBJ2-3	CASSLSLQPSTDTQYF
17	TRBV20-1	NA	CSARDRSAGLFFYEQYF
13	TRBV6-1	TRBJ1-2	CATNHGQFYGYTF
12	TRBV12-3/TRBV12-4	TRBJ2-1	CASSIRFREQFF
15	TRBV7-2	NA	CASSRGDLATYEQYF
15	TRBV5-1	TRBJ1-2	CASSLAMGINYGYTF
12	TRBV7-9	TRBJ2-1	CASSFRGFEQFF
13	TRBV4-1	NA	CASSLGLTETQYF
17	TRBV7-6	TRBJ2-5	CASSPREGLGALGTQYF
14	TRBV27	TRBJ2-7	CASSFRGSTYEQYF
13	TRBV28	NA	CASSTKGYNEQFF
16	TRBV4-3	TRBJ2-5	CASSQGPQGPQETQYF